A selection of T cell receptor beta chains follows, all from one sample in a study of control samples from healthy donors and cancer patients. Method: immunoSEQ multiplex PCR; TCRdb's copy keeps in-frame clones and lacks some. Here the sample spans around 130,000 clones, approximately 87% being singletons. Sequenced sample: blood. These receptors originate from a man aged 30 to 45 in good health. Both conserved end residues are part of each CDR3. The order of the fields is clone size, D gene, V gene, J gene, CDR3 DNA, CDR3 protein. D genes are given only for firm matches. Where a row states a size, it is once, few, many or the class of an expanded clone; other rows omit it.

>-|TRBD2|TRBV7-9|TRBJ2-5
TGTGCCAGCAGCCTCGGACTAGCCCAAGAGACCCAGTACTTC
CASSLGLAQETQYF
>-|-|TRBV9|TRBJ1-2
TGTGCCAGCAGCTTCGGACTTGGGGGTCTCGCAAACTATGGCTACACCTTC
CASSFGLGGLANYGYTF
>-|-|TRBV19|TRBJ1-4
TGTGCCAGTAGTAGAGAGAGTAATGAAAAACTGTTTTTT
CASSRESNEKLFF
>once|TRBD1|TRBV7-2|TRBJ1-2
TGTGCCAGCAGCCCCCGGGACAGCACCGGTTTTTATGGCTACACCTTC
CASSPRDSTGFYGYTF
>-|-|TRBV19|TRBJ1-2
TGTGCCAGTAGTATAAAAGACGGCTACACCTTC
CASSIKDGYTF
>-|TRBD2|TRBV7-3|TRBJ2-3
TGTGCCAGCAGCCCGTCGTACGGGGGGGGCGGAGCTACGCAGTATTTT
CASSPSYGGGGATQYF
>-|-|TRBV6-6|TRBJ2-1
TGTGCCAGCTGTAGGGCAGAGCGCCGGGATGAGCAGTTCTTC
CASCRAERRDEQFF
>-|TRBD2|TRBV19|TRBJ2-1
TGTGCCAGTACGCGGGGGGGCCAGTTGAGTGAGCAGTTCTTC
CASTRGGQLSEQFF
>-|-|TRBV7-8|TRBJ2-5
TGTGCCAGCAGCTCCGGGGGCGGGGAAGAGACCCAGTACTTC
CASSSGGGEETQYF
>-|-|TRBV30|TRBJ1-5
TGTGCCTGGAGTAAGGACAGTAGCAATCAGCCCCAGCATTTT
CAWSKDSSNQPQHF
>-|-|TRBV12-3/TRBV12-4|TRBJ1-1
TGTGCCAGCAGTTTACACCGTGAAGCTTTCTTT
CASSLHREAFF
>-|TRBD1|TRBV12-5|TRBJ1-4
TGTGCTAGTGGTTTGTCCGAAGCGGGGACAGGTGACGAAAAACTGTTTTTT
CASGLSEAGTGDEKLFF
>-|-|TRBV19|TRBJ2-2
TGTGCCAGTAGTATTTCGGGGGCGAACACCGGGGAGCTGTTTTTT
CASSISGANTGELFF
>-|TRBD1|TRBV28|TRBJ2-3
TGTGCCAGCAGCCGAATATACACAGGGGGTTCGTACACAGATACGCAGTATTTT
CASSRIYTGGSYTDTQYF
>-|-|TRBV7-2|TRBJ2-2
TGTGCCAGCAGCCTCACAGAGGCCACCGCGAACACCGGGGAGCTGTTTTTT
CASSLTEATANTGELFF
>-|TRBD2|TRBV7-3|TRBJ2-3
TGTGCCAGCAGGTTAGCGGGGAACGCGCAGTATTTT
CASRLAGNAQYF
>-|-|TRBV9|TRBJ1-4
TGTGCCAGCAGCCCCCCAGGGACTGAAAATGAAAAACTGTTTTTT
CASSPPGTENEKLFF
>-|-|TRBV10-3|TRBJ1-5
TGTGCCATCAGTGAGTCGGTTAATCAGCCCCAGCATTTT
CAISESVNQPQHF
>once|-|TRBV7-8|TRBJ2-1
TGTGCCAGCAGCCGCGCCCGGGCGAATGAGCAGTTCTTC
CASSRARANEQFF
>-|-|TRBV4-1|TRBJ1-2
TGCGCCAGCAGCCTGGGGGACTTCTATGGCTACACCTTC
CASSLGDFYGYTF